The present TCR beta chain was sequenced within a study of T cell clonality in common variable immunodeficiency. Heparinized whole blood, roughly 4.5 to 9 ml, came from each donor. Germline trimming cut 10 bases from V and 2 bases from J; bases unmatched to any gene: 10. Germline V gene sequence: CDR1 LNHDA, CDR2 SQIVND (reference sequence). The CDR3 length is 14 residues. This clone was observed at least ten times. The DNA ends 3 residues before the CDR3 does, and the rest of the CDR3 is filled in from the germline J gene. TCRdb keeps only in-frame clones here, not all; method: immunoSEQ multiplex PCR. In total the sample includes some 42,000 clones, none of them seen once.

The rearrangement joins TRBV19 to TRBJ1-1, with 7 positions matching TRBD1. This sequence originates from a person aged 18-70 years in good health. Sequencing was performed on peripheral blood mononuclear cells. CDR3 bases read: TGTGCCACCCGACAGGGTACGGTAAACACTGAA. Translating gives CATRQGTVNTE. The complete CDR3 reads CATRQGTVNTEAFF.